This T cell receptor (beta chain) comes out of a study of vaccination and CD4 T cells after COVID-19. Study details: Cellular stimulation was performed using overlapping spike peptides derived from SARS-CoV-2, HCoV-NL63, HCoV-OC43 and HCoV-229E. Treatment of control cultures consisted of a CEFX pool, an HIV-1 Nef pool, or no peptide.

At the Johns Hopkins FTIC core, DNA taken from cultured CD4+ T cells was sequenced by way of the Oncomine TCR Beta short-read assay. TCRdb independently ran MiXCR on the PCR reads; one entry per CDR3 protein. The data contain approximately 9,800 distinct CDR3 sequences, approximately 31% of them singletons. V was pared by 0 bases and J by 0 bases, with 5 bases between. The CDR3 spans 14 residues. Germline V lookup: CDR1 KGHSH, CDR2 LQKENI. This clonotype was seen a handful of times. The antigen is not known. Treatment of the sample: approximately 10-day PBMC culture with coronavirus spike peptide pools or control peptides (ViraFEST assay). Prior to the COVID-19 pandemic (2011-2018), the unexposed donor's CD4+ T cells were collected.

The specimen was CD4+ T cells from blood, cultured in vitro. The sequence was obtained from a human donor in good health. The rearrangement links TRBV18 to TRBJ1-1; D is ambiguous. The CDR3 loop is CASSPPSLNTEAFF. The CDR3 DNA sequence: TGTGCCAGCTCACCACCATCCTTGAACACTGAAGCTTTCTTT.